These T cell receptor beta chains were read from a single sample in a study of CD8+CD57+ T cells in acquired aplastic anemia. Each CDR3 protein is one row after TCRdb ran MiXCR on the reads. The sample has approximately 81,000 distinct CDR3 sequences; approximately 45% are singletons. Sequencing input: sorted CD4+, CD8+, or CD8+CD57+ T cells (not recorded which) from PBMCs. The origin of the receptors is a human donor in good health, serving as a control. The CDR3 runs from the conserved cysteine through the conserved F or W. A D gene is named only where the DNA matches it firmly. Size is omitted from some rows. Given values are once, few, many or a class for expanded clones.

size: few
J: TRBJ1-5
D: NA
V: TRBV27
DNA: TGTGCCAGCAGTTTAGCAGGCTTGGGCAATCAGCCCCAGCATTTT
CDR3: CASSLAGLGNQPQHF

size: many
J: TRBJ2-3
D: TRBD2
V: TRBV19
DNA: TGTGCCAGTAGTATAGGCCCGGTTAGCGGGGGACCCACAGATACGCAGTATTTT
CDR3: CASSIGPVSGGPTDTQYF

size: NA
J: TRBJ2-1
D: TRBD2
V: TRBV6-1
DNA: TGTGCCAGCAGTGAATTGGGGGGGGACTTGTATGAGCAGTTCTTC
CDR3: CASSELGGDLYEQFF

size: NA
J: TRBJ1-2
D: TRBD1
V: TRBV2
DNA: TGCGCCAGCATTACCGGGACAGACTATGGCTACACCTTC
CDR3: CASITGTDYGYTF

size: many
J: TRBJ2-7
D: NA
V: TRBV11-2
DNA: TGTGCCAGCAGCTTATCTGAGGGTGGGGAGCAGTACTTC
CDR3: CASSLSEGGEQYF

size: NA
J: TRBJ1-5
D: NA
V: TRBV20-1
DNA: TGCAGTGCTAGAAATGCGCAGGGACCTAGCAATCAGCCCCAGCATTTT
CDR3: CSARNAQGPSNQPQHF

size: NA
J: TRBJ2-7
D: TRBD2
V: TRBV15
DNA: TGTGCCACCAGCGCCGGGGCTAGCGGGAACTACGAGCAGTACTTC
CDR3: CATSAGASGNYEQYF

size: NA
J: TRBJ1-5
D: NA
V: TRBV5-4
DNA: TGTGCCAGCAGCTTGGTAAGAGGGTGGGGTAGCAATCAGCCCCAGCATTTT
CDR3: CASSLVRGWGSNQPQHF

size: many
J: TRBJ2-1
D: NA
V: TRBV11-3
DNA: TGTGCCAGCAGCTTACCGGGAGAGTGGTACAATGAGCAGTTCTTC
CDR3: CASSLPGEWYNEQFF

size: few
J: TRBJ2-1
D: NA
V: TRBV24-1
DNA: TGTGCCAGCTCGTCTTACAATGAGCAGTTCTTC
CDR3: CASSSYNEQFF

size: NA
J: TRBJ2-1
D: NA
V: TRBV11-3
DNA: TGTGCCAGCAGCTTAGGGGTCAGAAACAATGAGCAGTTCTTC
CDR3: CASSLGVRNNEQFF

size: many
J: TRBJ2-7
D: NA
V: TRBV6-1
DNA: TGTGCCAGCAGCCCACTCCCCGAAACCTACGAGCAGTACTTC
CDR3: CASSPLPETYEQYF

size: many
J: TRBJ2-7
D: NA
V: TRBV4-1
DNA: TGCGCCAGCAGCCAAGCCCCCGGGGGAGAGTACGAGCAGTACTTC
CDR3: CASSQAPGGEYEQYF

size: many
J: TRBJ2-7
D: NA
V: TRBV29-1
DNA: TGCAGCGTTGCTATAACGCCGGGACCCCTTTCGGTCTACGAGCAGTACTTC
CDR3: CSVAITPGPLSVYEQYF

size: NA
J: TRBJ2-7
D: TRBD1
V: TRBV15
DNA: TGTGCCACCAGCAGTTCGGGACAGGGCTCCTACGAGCAGTACTTC
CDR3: CATSSSGQGSYEQYF

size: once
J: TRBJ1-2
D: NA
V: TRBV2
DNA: TGTGCCAGCAGCCGGGACGAATTTCGCTACACCTTC
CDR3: CASSRDEFRYTF

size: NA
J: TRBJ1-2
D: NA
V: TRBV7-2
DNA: TGTGCCAGCAGCTGGGGGCTGTATGGCTACACCTTC
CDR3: CASSWGLYGYTF

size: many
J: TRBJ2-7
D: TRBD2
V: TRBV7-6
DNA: TGTGCCAGCAGCTACCGAAGCGGGGGATTTTACGAGCAGTACTTC
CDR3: CASSYRSGGFYEQYF

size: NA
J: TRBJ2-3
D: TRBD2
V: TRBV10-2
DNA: TGCGCCAGCAGTAAGACTAGCGGGGGACATACGCAGTATTTT
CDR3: CASSKTSGGHTQYF

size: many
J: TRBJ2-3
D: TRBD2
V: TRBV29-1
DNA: TGCAGCGTTGAAGAGGGACTAGCGGGATTGGATACGCAGTATTTT
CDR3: CSVEEGLAGLDTQYF

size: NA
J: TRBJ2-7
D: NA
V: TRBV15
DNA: TGTGCCACCAGCAGAGAGGCCCTTTACGAGCAGTACTTC
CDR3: CATSREALYEQYF

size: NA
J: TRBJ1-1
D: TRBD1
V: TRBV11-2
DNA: TGTGCCAGCAGCTTAAACAGGGGAGCTTCCTTT
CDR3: CASSLNRGASF

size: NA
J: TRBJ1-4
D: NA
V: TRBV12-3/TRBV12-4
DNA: TGTGCCAGCAGCGTCCGCTTGGCCTTAAGTGAAAAACTGTTTTTT
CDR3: CASSVRLALSEKLFF

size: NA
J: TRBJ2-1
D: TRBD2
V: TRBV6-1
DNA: TGTGCCAGCAGGGCTAGCGGGGGGAGGCAGTTCTTC
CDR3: CASRASGGRQFF

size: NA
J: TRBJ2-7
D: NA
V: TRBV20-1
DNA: TGCAGTGCTAGAGATACGGTGAAGCCCTACGAGCAGTACTTC
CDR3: CSARDTVKPYEQYF

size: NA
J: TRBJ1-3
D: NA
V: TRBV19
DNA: TGTGCCATCAGACCCTCTGGAAACACCATATATTTT
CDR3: CAIRPSGNTIYF

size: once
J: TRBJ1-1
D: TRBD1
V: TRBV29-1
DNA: TGCAGCGTTGAAGACAGGGGGGGCACTGAAGCTTTCTTT
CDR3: CSVEDRGGTEAFF

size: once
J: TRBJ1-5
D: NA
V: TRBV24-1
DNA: TGTGCCACCAGTGGGCAAGGGGCTGAACAGCCCCAGCATTTT
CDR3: CATSGQGAEQPQHF

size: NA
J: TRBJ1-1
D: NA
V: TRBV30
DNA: TGTGCCTGGGGTCCCATGAACACTGAAGCTTTCTTT
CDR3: CAWGPMNTEAFF

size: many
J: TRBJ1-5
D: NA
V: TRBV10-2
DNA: TGCGCCAGCAGAACTTCGGGCAATCAGCCCCAGCATTTT
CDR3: CASRTSGNQPQHF

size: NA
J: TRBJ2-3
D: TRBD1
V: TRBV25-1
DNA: TGTGCCAGCACCCCGTACAGGGGAAGCACAGATACGCAGTATTTT
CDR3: CASTPYRGSTDTQYF

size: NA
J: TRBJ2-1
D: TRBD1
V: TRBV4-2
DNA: TGTGCCAGCAGCCAAGGTTTACAGGGGGCAAATGAGCAGTTCTTC
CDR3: CASSQGLQGANEQFF

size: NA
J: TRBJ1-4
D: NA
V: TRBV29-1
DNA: TGCAGCGTTGTATGGCTGGGGGAAGGGGAAAAACTGTCTTTT
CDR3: CSVVWLGEGEKLSF

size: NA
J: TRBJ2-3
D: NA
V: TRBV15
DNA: TGTGCCACCAGCAGAGAGATGAGGACAGATACGCAGTATTTT
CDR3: CATSREMRTDTQYF

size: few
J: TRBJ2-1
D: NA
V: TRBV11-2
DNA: TGTGCCAGCAGCTCCCACTGGCGGGATAACCCCCTTGAGCAGTTCTTC
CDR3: CASSSHWRDNPLEQFF

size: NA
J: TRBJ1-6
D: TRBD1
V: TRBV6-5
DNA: TGTGCCAGCAGCTACGATCACGGCCTAGGGGGCAATTCACCCCTCCACTTT
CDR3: CASSYDHGLGGNSPLHF